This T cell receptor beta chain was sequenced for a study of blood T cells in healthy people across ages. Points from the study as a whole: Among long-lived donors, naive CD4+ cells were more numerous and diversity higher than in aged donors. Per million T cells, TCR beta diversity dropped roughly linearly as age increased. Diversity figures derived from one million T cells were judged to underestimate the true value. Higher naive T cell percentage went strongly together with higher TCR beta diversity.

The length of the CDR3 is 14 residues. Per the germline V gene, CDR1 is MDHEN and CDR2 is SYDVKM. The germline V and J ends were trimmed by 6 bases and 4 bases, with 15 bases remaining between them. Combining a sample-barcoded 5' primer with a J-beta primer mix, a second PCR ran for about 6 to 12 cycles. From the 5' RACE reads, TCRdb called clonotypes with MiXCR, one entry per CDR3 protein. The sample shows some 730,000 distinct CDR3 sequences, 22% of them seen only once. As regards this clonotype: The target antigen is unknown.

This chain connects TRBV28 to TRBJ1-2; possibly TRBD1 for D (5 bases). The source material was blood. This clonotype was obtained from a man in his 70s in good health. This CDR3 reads CASSETGSLYGYTF. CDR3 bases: TGTGCCAGCAGCGAAACAGGTTCCCTCTATGGCTACACCTTC.